A selection of T cell receptor beta chains follows, all from one sample in a study of T cells in Graves' hyperthyroidism and ophthalmopathy. TCRdb used MiXCR to reprocess the multiplex PCR reads, holding one entry per CDR3 protein. In the table there are more than 500,000 distinct CDR3 sequences, approximately 48% of which are singletons. What was sequenced was peripheral blood or thyroid tissue (not recorded which). The receptor source for this set is an adult woman with Graves' disease, either hyperthyroidism or ophthalmopathy (not recorded which). The CDR3 runs from the conserved cysteine through the conserved F or W. The D gene is left open where the match is weak. A clone size is listed for some rows: how often the clone was seen (once, few, many), or a class if it is expanded.

D gene	V gene	clone size	CDR3 protein
NA	TRBV30	NA	CAWSENYGYTF
NA	TRBV28	many	CASSPSGVQETQYF
NA	TRBV10-3	NA	CAISGDRNTEAFF
TRBD1	TRBV7-3	few	CASSSRTGGFFTEAFF
NA	TRBV7-2	NA	CASSKLESNGELFF
TRBD1	TRBV7-9	few	CASSADRGDEKLFF
TRBD1	TRBV25-1	many	CASSLPGSAGGNEQYF
NA	TRBV7-9	NA	CASSLTGQGRTYEQYF
TRBD1	TRBV2	NA	CASSATGLSNQPQHF
NA	TRBV12-3/TRBV12-4	NA	CASSSGSVNEQYF
TRBD1	TRBV29-1	NA	CSASGTGRLYEQYF
NA	TRBV6-6	NA	CASSYSAAGELFF
NA	TRBV7-3	few	CASSRTEGSNTGELFF